This is a list of T cell receptor beta chains from one sample in a study of blood T cell repertoires in COVID-19. Measured with immunoSEQ multiplex PCR; TCRdb has only the in-frame clones, and not every one. The top ten hold approximately 7.2% of the sample, which has hundreds of thousands of clones, 70% to 90% seen once. Sequencing was performed on peripheral blood. These receptors were taken from a woman younger than 45 who had recovered from COVID-19. The CDR3 runs from the conserved cysteine through the conserved F or W. The order of the fields is V gene, D gene, J gene, clone size, CDR3 DNA, CDR3 protein. The D gene is left open where the match is weak. A row's size may be missing; if present it is once, few, many or a size class.

v_call: TRBV5-6
d_call: -
j_call: TRBJ1-3
clone_size: -
cdr3_nt: TGTGCCAGCAGCTTGCCCTTACATTCTGGAAACACCATATATTTT
cdr3_aa: CASSLPLHSGNTIYF

v_call: TRBV9
d_call: -
j_call: TRBJ2-2
clone_size: -
cdr3_nt: TGTGCCAGCAGCGTAGCAGGGTCGAGCGCCGGGGAGCTGTTTTTT
cdr3_aa: CASSVAGSSAGELFF

v_call: TRBV11-2
d_call: TRBD1
j_call: TRBJ2-1
clone_size: -
cdr3_nt: TGTGCCAGCAGCTTAGAAAAAAGGACAGGGGACCTCTACAATGAGCAGTTCTTC
cdr3_aa: CASSLEKRTGDLYNEQFF

v_call: TRBV13
d_call: TRBD1
j_call: TRBJ1-2
clone_size: -
cdr3_nt: TGTGCCAGCAGCTATGACAGGGCCTATGGCTACACCTTC
cdr3_aa: CASSYDRAYGYTF

v_call: TRBV5-5
d_call: -
j_call: TRBJ2-7
clone_size: -
cdr3_nt: TGTGCCAGCAGCTTGATGGCTCCCGGGGAGCAGTACTTC
cdr3_aa: CASSLMAPGEQYF

v_call: TRBV28
d_call: TRBD1
j_call: TRBJ2-7
clone_size: -
cdr3_nt: TGTGCCAGCAGTAGACAGGGTTACTACGAGCAGTACTTC
cdr3_aa: CASSRQGYYEQYF

v_call: TRBV12-3/TRBV12-4
d_call: -
j_call: TRBJ2-3
clone_size: -
cdr3_nt: TGTGCCAGCAGCAAGCGGGGCACAGATACGCAGTATTTT
cdr3_aa: CASSKRGTDTQYF

v_call: TRBV30
d_call: TRBD2
j_call: TRBJ2-5
clone_size: -
cdr3_nt: TGTGCCTGGGGCGGGACTAGCGGGGGGATAACTAAAGAGACCCAGTACTTC
cdr3_aa: CAWGGTSGGITKETQYF

v_call: TRBV18
d_call: TRBD1
j_call: TRBJ1-1
clone_size: -
cdr3_nt: TGTGCCAGCTCTCCGGACAGGGTCATGAACACTGAAGCTTTCTTT
cdr3_aa: CASSPDRVMNTEAFF

v_call: TRBV7-3
d_call: -
j_call: TRBJ1-6
clone_size: -
cdr3_nt: TGTGCCAGCAGTTTAGTCAGGGGAAGGAATTCACCCCTCCACTTT
cdr3_aa: CASSLVRGRNSPLHF

v_call: TRBV5-1
d_call: TRBD1
j_call: TRBJ2-1
clone_size: -
cdr3_nt: TGCGCCAGCAGCTTAATGGACAGGGGGCCCAGTGAGCAGTTCTTC
cdr3_aa: CASSLMDRGPSEQFF

v_call: TRBV18
d_call: TRBD1
j_call: TRBJ1-1
clone_size: -
cdr3_nt: TGTGCCAGCTCACTGACTGGACAGGGAAGCACTGAAGCTTTCTTT
cdr3_aa: CASSLTGQGSTEAFF

v_call: TRBV30
d_call: -
j_call: TRBJ1-1
clone_size: -
cdr3_nt: TGTGCCTGGAGAACAGGCGGTATCGCTAAAGCTTTCTTT
cdr3_aa: CAWRTGGIAKAFF

v_call: TRBV6-2/TRBV6-3
d_call: TRBD1
j_call: TRBJ2-1
clone_size: -
cdr3_nt: TGTGCCAGCAGTTACGGGACAGGGGGAGGCAATGAGCAGTTCTTC
cdr3_aa: CASSYGTGGGNEQFF

v_call: TRBV21-1
d_call: -
j_call: TRBJ2-2
clone_size: -
cdr3_nt: TGTGCCAGCCGGGGGGGAGGGGGGACCGGGGAGCTGTTTTTT
cdr3_aa: CASRGGGGTGELFF

v_call: TRBV29-1
d_call: TRBD1
j_call: TRBJ1-2
clone_size: once
cdr3_nt: TGCAGCGTTGAGAGGGACAGGGGAACCTATGGCTACACCTTC
cdr3_aa: CSVERDRGTYGYTF

v_call: TRBV21-1
d_call: -
j_call: TRBJ1-2
clone_size: few
cdr3_nt: TGTGCCAGCAGCAAAGCTTCAGGGGATAACTATGGCTACACCTTC
cdr3_aa: CASSKASGDNYGYTF

v_call: TRBV4-2
d_call: TRBD2
j_call: TRBJ2-5
clone_size: -
cdr3_nt: TGTGCCAGCAGCCAAGCGGGAGCGGGGGGGCCGGGAGAGACCCAGTACTTC
cdr3_aa: CASSQAGAGGPGETQYF

v_call: TRBV28
d_call: -
j_call: TRBJ1-1
clone_size: once
cdr3_nt: TGTGCCAGCACAGGCGGGCCTGGGAACACTGAAGCTTTCTTT
cdr3_aa: CASTGGPGNTEAFF

v_call: TRBV19
d_call: -
j_call: TRBJ2-2
clone_size: few
cdr3_nt: TGTGCCAGCACCCCTCAGGACAGGAACACCGGGGAGCTGTTTTTT
cdr3_aa: CASTPQDRNTGELFF

v_call: TRBV6-5
d_call: -
j_call: TRBJ2-3
clone_size: -
cdr3_nt: TGTGCCAGCACAGACTCAAGCACAGATACGCAGTATTTT
cdr3_aa: CASTDSSTDTQYF

v_call: TRBV28
d_call: -
j_call: TRBJ2-5
clone_size: -
cdr3_nt: TGTGCCGCCCAGGGAGGCGAGACCCAGTACTTC
cdr3_aa: CAAQGGETQYF

v_call: TRBV28
d_call: TRBD1
j_call: TRBJ2-1
clone_size: once
cdr3_nt: TGTGCCAGTCTTAATCGGGACAGGGGTAACAATGAGCAGTTCTTC
cdr3_aa: CASLNRDRGNNEQFF

v_call: TRBV3-1/TRBV3-2
d_call: -
j_call: TRBJ2-2
clone_size: few
cdr3_nt: TGTGCCAGCAGCCACCATGGGCGCCAGACCGGGGAGCTGTTTTTT
cdr3_aa: CASSHHGRQTGELFF

v_call: TRBV6-6
d_call: -
j_call: TRBJ1-2
clone_size: -
cdr3_nt: TGTGCCAGCAGTTCCCTGGGGGGTGGGGCGGGTGGCTACACCTTC
cdr3_aa: CASSSLGGGAGGYTF

v_call: TRBV3-1/TRBV3-2
d_call: TRBD2
j_call: TRBJ2-7
clone_size: -
cdr3_nt: TGTGCCAGCAGCCAAGCCCCTAGCGGGGGGGCTCCGAGGTACGAGCAGTACTTC
cdr3_aa: CASSQAPSGGAPRYEQYF

v_call: TRBV5-8
d_call: -
j_call: TRBJ1-6
clone_size: -
cdr3_nt: TGTGCCAGCAGCTTGGCGGAGGGAGCCTATAATTCACCCCTCCACTTT
cdr3_aa: CASSLAEGAYNSPLHF

v_call: TRBV25-1
d_call: TRBD1
j_call: TRBJ2-7
clone_size: -
cdr3_nt: TGTGCCAGCAGTGGCCGGACAGGGGCCTACGAGCAGTACTTC
cdr3_aa: CASSGRTGAYEQYF

v_call: TRBV28
d_call: TRBD1
j_call: TRBJ1-1
clone_size: -
cdr3_nt: TGTGCCAGCAGTTCCCTTGGACAGGGAGGAACTGAAGCTTTCTTT
cdr3_aa: CASSSLGQGGTEAFF